The sequence of this T cell receptor beta chain was determined in a study of cytomegalovirus exposure and HLA in healthy donors. Primers: 60 Vbeta forward and 13 Jbeta reverse. Repertoires were generated with immunoSEQ multiplex PCR, while TCRdb's copy carries only in-frame clones and drops some. The sample holds 120,000 or so clones, 77% seen once. The sequence was obtained from a human donor in good health. Material for sequencing was PBMCs.

The CDR3 region has the DNA TGTGCCAGCAGCCACCCGGGAGCCCTCTATGGCTACACCTTC. Translating it yields CASSHPGALYGYTF. The chain carries TRBV6-6 and TRBJ1-2, with D unresolved. The CDR3 length is 14 residues. V was clipped by 6 bases and J by 4 bases, with 15 bases between them. Germline assignment: CDR1 MNHNY and CDR2 SVGAGI (reference sequence).